Included here is one TCR beta chain sequence, with context. In the authors' methods: Reference gene primers were amplified, and this amplification served to estimate nucleated cell counts. Repertoires were generated with immunoSEQ multiplex PCR, while TCRdb's copy carries only in-frame clones and drops some. V, J and clone size are taken as reported in that table, and D and trimming were inferred from the DNA itself. This table has roughly 290,000 clones, around 91% appearing once. These data come from a study of blood T cell repertoires in COVID-19. The CDR3 sequence is 20 residues long. Germline-derived CDR1 and CDR2 are LNHDA and SQIVND (reference sequence). After removal of 3 bases from V and 0 bases from J, the junction contained 9 bases not matched to a gene.

The sample was PBMCs or T cells enriched from blood (not recorded which). This TCR derives from a woman younger than 35 with acute COVID-19. The chain joins TRBV19 to TRBJ2-1; 15 bases line up with TRBD2. The CDR3 DNA reads as TGTGCCAGTAGTATCCGGGTTGGACTAGCGGGAGGGGTCTCCTACAATGAGCAGTTCTTC. Amino acids: CASSIRVGLAGGVSYNEQFF.